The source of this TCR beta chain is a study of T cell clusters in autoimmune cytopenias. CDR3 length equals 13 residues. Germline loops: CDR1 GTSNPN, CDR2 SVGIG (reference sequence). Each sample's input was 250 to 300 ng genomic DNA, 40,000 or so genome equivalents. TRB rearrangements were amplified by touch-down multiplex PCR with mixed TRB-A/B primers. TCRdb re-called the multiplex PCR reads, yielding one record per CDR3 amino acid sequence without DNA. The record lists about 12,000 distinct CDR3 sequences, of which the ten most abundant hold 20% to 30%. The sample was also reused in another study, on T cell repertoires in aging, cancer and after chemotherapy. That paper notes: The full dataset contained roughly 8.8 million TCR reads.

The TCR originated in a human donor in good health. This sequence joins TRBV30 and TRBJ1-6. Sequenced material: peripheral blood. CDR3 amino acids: CAWSVNGDAPLHF.